This T cell receptor (beta chain) appears in the sequencing data of a study of monozygotic twins with inflammatory bowel disease. Study-level findings and limits: Patient repertoire variability may have increased through differing immunosuppressive treatments.

There are 15 residues in the CDR3. Germline V CDR1 and CDR2: DFQATT, SNEGSKA (reference sequence). Remarks on this clonotype: What it recognizes is unknown.

One entry per CDR3 protein, without DNA, is what TCRdb gives after re-calling the 5' RACE reads. The table for this sample gives 110,000 to 150,000 distinct CDR3 sequences. Sequencing was performed on blood. The chain recombines TRBV20-1 with TRBJ2-1; the D call of TRBD1 rests on TCRdb alone, since no DNA is present to check it. This clonotype originated in a human donor with ulcerative colitis or Crohn's disease, or a healthy co-twin of an affected twin (not recorded which). Here the CDR3 reads CSARGGGTSYNEQFF.